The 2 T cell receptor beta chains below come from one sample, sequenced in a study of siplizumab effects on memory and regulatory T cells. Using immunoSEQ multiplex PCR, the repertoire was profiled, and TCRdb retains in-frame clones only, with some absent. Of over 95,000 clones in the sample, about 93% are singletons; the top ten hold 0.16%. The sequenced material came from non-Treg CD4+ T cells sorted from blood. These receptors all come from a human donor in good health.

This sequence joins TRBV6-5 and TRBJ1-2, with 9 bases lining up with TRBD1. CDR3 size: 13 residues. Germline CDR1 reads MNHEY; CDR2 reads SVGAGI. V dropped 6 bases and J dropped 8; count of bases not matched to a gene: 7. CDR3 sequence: CASRILTGGGYTF. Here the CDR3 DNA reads TGTGCCAGCAGAATACTGACAGGGGGAGGCTACACCTTC.

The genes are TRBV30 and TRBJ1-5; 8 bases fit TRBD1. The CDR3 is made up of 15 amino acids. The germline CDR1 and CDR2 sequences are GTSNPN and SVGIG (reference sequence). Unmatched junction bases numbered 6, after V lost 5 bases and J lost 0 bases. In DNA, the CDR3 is TGTGCCTGGGGGACAGGTGTTTATAGCAATCAGCCCCAGCATTTT. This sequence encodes CAWGTGVYSNQPQHF.